These 19 T cell receptor beta chains were all obtained from the same sample, sequenced in a study of shared clonotypes between healthy human individuals. This table comes from immunoSEQ multiplex PCR, and its TCRdb copy is limited to in-frame clones, with some not included. The repertoire holds some 500,000 clones, with about 74% as singletons. Sequencing was performed on PBMCs. Every receptor here comes from a woman in her thirties or forties in good health. Some clones in this sample may be carry-over from other donors' samples.

Note on this clone: This may come from a read error, since a much larger clone is one base off. The same CDR3 is also encoded by other DNA sequences in this sample. This sequence joins TRBV5-1 and TRBJ2-7; 10 bases line up with TRBD1. Germline CDR1 reads SGHRS; CDR2 reads YFSETQ. CDR3 size: 16 residues. The CDR3 bases are TGCGCCAGTAGCTATAACCCCGGGACAGGGGAAGACGAGCAGTACTTC. Encoded protein: CASSYNPGTGEDEQYF.

As concerns this clone: At one end the junction does not follow the germline gene, possibly because of a read error. The chain carries TRBV7-3 and TRBJ1-2, with 9 bases lining up with TRBD1. Germline V gives CDR1 SGHTA, CDR2 FQGTGA. The CDR3 has 15 amino acids. The CDR3: CASSPSRDRVYGYTF. The CDR3 nucleotides read TGTGCCAGCAGCCCGTCCCGGGACAGGGTCTATGGTTACACCTTC.

The chain carries TRBV2 and TRBJ1-1; 9 nucleotides align to TRBD1. The CDR3 sequence is 14 residues long. Looked up from germline, CDR1 is SNHLY and CDR2 is FYNNEI. The trim removed 4 bases at V and 3 bases at J, leaving 3 bases unmatched. CDR3 sequence reads: CASSVQGADTEAFF. The CDR3 coding sequence is TGTGCCAGCAGTGTACAGGGGGCGGACACTGAAGCTTTCTTT.

V usage is TRBV19 and J usage is TRBJ1-4; possibly TRBD1 for D (5 bases). V was clipped by 1 base and J by 8 bases, with 11 bases between them. The length of the CDR3 is 14 residues. The V gene's germline CDR1 is LNHDA and CDR2 SQIVND (reference sequence). The CDR3 coding sequence is TGTGCCAGTAGTATAGCCAGGGATGAAGAAAAACTGTTTTTT. Translation gives CASSIARDEEKLFF. The variable domain in full, completed from reference TRBV19 and TRBJ1-4, reads DGGITQSPKYLFRKEGQNVTLSCEQNLNHDAMYWYRQDPGQGLRLIYYSQIVNDFQKGDIAEGYSVSREKKESFPLTVTSAQKNPTAFYLCASSIARDEEKLFFGSGTQLSVL.

The gene calls are TRBV9 and TRBJ2-3; the D is unclear. There are 15 residues in the CDR3. V dropped 0 bases and J dropped 5 bases, with 13 bases sitting between them. Germline V gene lookup returns CDR1 SGDLS and CDR2 YYNGEE. CDR3 DNA: TGTGCCAGCAGCGTAGGTGGGATCCTCGGAGATACGCAGTATTTT. Translated, it gives CASSVGGILGDTQYF. Drawing the rest from reference TRBV9 and TRBJ2-3, the complete variable domain is DSGVTQTPKHLITATGQRVTLRCSPRSGDLSVYWYQQSLDQGLQFLIQYYNGEERAKGNILERFSAQQFPDLHSELNLSSLELGDSALYFCASSVGGILGDTQYFGPGTRLTVL.

The chain couples TRBV5-1 to TRBJ2-1; 10 nucleotides agree with TRBD2. V gave up 4 bases and J gave up 9 bases; unmatched junction bases: 4. The germline V gene encodes CDR1 SGHRS and CDR2 YFSETQ. The CDR3 covers 13 residues. In nucleotides, the CDR3 is TGCGCCAGCAGCGAGAGACTAGCGGGTGAGCAGTTCTTC. Translation: CASSERLAGEQFF.

As to this clone: This likely stems from a read error, as it lies one base from a far larger clone. J is TRBJ2-7 and V is TRBV6-5; D is possibly TRBD2 (6 bases). Germline-derived CDR1 and CDR2 are MNHEY and SVGAGI. The CDR3 consists of 14 residues. The CDR3: CAGRVAELSYEQYF. The CDR3 DNA is TGTGCCGGCAGGGTAGCGGAGCTATCCTACGAGCAGTACTTC.

The chain recombines TRBV7-2 with TRBJ2-3, with TRBD2 matching over 7 bases. The CDR3 is 15 amino acids. Germline CDR1 reads SGHTA; CDR2 reads FQGNSA. V was clipped by 1 base and J by 10 bases; unmatched bases: 11. The CDR3 bases are TGTGCCAGCAGCTTAGTGGGGCGGGAGAGCGAGGCGCAGTATTTT. It yields the protein CASSLVGRESEAQYF. The full variable domain, completed using reference TRBV7-2 and TRBJ2-3, is GAGVSQSPSNKVTEKGKDVELRCDPISGHTALYWYRQSLGQGLEFLIYFQGNSAPDKSGLPSDRFSAERTGGSVSTLTIQRTQQEDSAVYLCASSLVGRESEAQYFGPGTRLTVL.

This chain uses TRBV2 with TRBJ1-1; a possible D gene is TRBD1 (6 bases). Trimming removed 5 bases at V and 5 bases at J, with 15 bases between. Germline V gives CDR1 SNHLY, CDR2 FYNNEI. This CDR3 is built from 14 residues. For the CDR3, the DNA is TGTGCCAGCAGTCCACAGGGTCTTGCGACTGAAGCTTTCTTT. Its translation: CASSPQGLATEAFF. The complete variable domain, with remaining parts taken from reference TRBV2 and TRBJ1-1, reads EPEVTQTPSHQVTQMGQEVILRCVPISNHLYFYWYRQILGQKVEFLVSFYNNEISEKSEIFDDQFSVERPDGSNFTLKIRSTKLEDSAMYFCASSPQGLATEAFFGQGTRLTVV.

The chain combines TRBV27 with TRBJ2-7; D is uncertain. The CDR3 contains 13 residues. The V and J ends lost 0 bases and 3 bases respectively, with 6 bases between them. The germline V gene encodes CDR1 MNHEY and CDR2 SMNVEV (reference sequence). The CDR3: CASSLSRNYEQYF. The DNA for the CDR3 is TGTGCCAGCAGTTTATCAAGAAACTACGAGCAGTACTTC.

This clone came up a few times. The CDR3 loop reads CASSMTAGAQYF. DNA for the CDR3: TGTGCCAGTAGTATGACGGCGGGGGCGCAGTATTTT. The rearrangement uses TRBV19 and TRBJ2-3, with 7 bases identical to TRBD2. Looked up from germline, CDR1 is LNHDA and CDR2 is SQIVND (reference sequence). The CDR3 sequence is 12 residues long. The junction had 4 bases not matched to a gene; V was cut back by 3 bases and J by 10 bases.

This chain links TRBV28 with TRBJ2-7; 10 bases agree with TRBD1. The CDR3 runs to 16 residues. CDR1 and CDR2 from the germline V gene are MDHEN and SYDVKM. Trimming at V came to 3 bases and at J to 2 bases, leaving 7 bases not matched to a gene. CDR3 residues: CASSLYLGQGPYEQYF. The CDR3 DNA sequence: TGTGCCAGCAGTTTGTATCTGGGACAGGGGCCCTACGAGCAGTACTTC.

The V gene is TRBV2, the J gene TRBJ2-7, with 10 positions matching TRBD2. Germline lookup yields CDR1 SNHLY and CDR2 FYNNEI. The ends lost 8 bases at V and 11 bases at J; junction bases unmatched: 18. The length of the CDR3 is 15 residues. CDR3: CASGGGRASGSEKYF. The CDR3 coding sequence is TGTGCCAGCGGTGGAGGGAGGGCTAGCGGGAGTGAGAAGTACTTC.

This clone was observed once. V gene TRBV7-3 combines with J gene TRBJ2-1; no firm D call. The CDR3 sequence is 13 residues long. Germline lookup yields CDR1 SGHTA and CDR2 FQGTGA. Trimming removed 2 bases at V and 8 bases at J, with 10 bases between. The CDR3: CASSLARIDEQFF. In DNA, the CDR3 is TGTGCCAGCAGCTTAGCGCGGATCGATGAGCAGTTCTTC.

V usage is TRBV5-1 and J usage is TRBJ2-1, with 9 nucleotides matching TRBD2. The V segment lost 7 bases and the J segment 8 bases; nucleotides outside the gene matches: 7. The CDR3 has 13 amino acids. Germline CDR1 and CDR2: SGHRS and YFSETQ. The DNA of the CDR3 is TGCGCCAGCGGAGCCGGGACTAGCCATGAGCAGTTCTTC. It translates to CASGAGTSHEQFF.

With respect to this clone: Distinct nucleotide sequences in the sample also encode this CDR3. The rearrangement uses TRBV5-1 and TRBJ2-5; D ambiguous. Germline V CDR1 and CDR2: SGHRS, YFSETQ. The CDR3 consists of 12 residues. The germline V and J ends were trimmed by 0 bases and 5 bases, with 5 bases remaining between them. In DNA, the CDR3 is TGCGCCAGCAGCTTGGGGGCGGAGACCCAGTACTTC. Protein: CASSLGAETQYF.

This clone was recorded only once. A single base separates this from a much larger clone, so it may be a read error. CDR3 residues: CASSLFRGDNEQLF. The CDR3 DNA is TGCGCCAGCAGCTTGTTCAGGGGGGACAATGAGCAGCTCTTC. The chain joins TRBV5-1 to TRBJ2-1, with D possibly TRBD1 on 7 matching bases. The CDR3 extends over 14 amino acids. The germline V gene has CDR1 SGHRS and CDR2 YFSETQ.

This rearrangement joins TRBV2 to TRBJ2-5; D call uncertain. The CDR3 has 14 amino acids. The V end was cut by 1 base, the J end by 2 bases, with 8 bases between. Per germline, CDR1 SNHLY and CDR2 FYNNEI. This CDR3 reads CASSEVERQETQYF. The DNA of the CDR3 is TGTGCCAGCAGTGAAGTCGAACGGCAAGAGACCCAGTACTTC.

This clone occurred a few times. This chain joins TRBV30 and TRBJ1-2; D ambiguous. V was pared by 0 bases and J by 3 bases, with 14 bases between. CDR3 length: 15 amino acids. Germline CDR1 is GTSNPN and CDR2 is SVGIG (reference sequence). The CDR3 here is CAWSVLQLRDYGYTF. The CDR3, as DNA: TGTGCCTGGAGTGTACTACAGCTTAGAGACTATGGCTACACCTTC.